This T cell receptor beta chain was recorded in a study of cytomegalovirus exposure and HLA in healthy donors. The primer mix had 60 Vbeta and 13 Jbeta primers. Clones were read by immunoSEQ multiplex PCR, and TCRdb kept only the in-frame ones, dropping some. The sample consists of 200,000 to 250,000 clones, approximately 70% of them appearing once. With regard to this clone: Its antigen is currently unknown.

Study results and caveats: The number of N-insertions in an Asian-associated ancestry cluster was reportedly below the 666-donor mean in a later analysis. Upon later analysis, TCR association rates were observed to vary by HLA locus, being highest for DRB1 and lowest for HLA-C. Likely technical artifact: a cluster of highly shared sequence variants.

Sequenced: PBMCs. The sequence derives from a man in his forties in good health and CMV-seropositive.

The CDR3 nucleotides read TGTGCCACCAGCAGGGGGCGAGATAATTCACCCCTCCACTTT. Its translation is CATSRGRDNSPLHF. This rearrangement joins TRBV15 to TRBJ1-6; a possible D gene is TRBD1 (5 bases). The germline V and J ends were trimmed by 3 bases and 5 bases, with 8 bases remaining between them. CDR3 length: 14 amino acids. Germline loops: CDR1 LNHNV, CDR2 YYDKDF (reference sequence).